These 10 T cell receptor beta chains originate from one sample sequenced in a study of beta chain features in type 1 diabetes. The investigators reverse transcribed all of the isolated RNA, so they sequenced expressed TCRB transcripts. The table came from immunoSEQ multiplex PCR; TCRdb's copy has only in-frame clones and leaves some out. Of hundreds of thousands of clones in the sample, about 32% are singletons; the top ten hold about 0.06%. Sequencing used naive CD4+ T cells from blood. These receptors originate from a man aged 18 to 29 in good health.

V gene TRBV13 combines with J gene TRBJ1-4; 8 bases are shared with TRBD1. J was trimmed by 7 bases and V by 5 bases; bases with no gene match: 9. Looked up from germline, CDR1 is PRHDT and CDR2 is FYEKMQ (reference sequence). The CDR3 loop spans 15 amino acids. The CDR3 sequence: CASSVAGTGGEKLFF. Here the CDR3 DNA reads TGTGCCAGCAGCGTAGCCGGGACAGGAGGTGAAAAACTGTTTTTT.

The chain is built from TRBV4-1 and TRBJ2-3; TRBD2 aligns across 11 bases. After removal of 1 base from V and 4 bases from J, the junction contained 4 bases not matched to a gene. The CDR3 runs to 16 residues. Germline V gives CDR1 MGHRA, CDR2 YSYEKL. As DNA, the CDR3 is TGCGCCAGCAGCCAAGGGTTAGCGGGAGGGTCAGATACGCAGTATTTT. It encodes CASSQGLAGGSDTQYF.

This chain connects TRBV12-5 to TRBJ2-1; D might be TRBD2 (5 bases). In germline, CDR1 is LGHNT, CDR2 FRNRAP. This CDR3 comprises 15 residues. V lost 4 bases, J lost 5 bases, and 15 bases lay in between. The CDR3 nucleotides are TGTGCTAGTGGTTGGCTAGGTCTAGCCCACAATGAGCAGTTCTTC. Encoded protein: CASGWLGLAHNEQFF. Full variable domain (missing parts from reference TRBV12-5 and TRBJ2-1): DARVTQTPRHKVTEMGQEVTMRCQPILGHNTVFWYRQTMMQGLELLAYFRNRAPLDDSGMPKDRFSAEMPDATLATLKIQPSEPRDSAVYFCASGWLGLAHNEQFFGPGTRLTVL.

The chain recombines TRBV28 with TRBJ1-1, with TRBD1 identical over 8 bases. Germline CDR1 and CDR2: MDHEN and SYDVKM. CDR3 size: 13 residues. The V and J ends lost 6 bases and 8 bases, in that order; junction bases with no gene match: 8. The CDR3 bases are TGTGCCAGCAGCTACCGACAGGGGCGAGAAGCTTTCTTT. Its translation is CASSYRQGREAFF.

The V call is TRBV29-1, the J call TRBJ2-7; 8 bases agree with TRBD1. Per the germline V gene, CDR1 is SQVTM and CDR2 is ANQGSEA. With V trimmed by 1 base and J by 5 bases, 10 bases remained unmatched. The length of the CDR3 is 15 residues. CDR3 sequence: CSVEGAGRGLNEQYF. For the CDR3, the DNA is TGCAGCGTTGAAGGGGCAGGCAGGGGGCTCAACGAGCAGTACTTC.

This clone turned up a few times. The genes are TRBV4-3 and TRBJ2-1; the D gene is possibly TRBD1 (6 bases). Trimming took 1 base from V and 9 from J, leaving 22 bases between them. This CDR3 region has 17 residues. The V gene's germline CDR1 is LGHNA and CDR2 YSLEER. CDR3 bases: TGCGCCAGCAGCCAAGGGTTAGGGACAATCCTCAGGAGTGAGCAGTTCTTC. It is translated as CASSQGLGTILRSEQFF.

CDR3 sequence reads: CASSPQGADTEAFF. CDR3 sequence (DNA): TGTGCCAGCAGCCCACAGGGGGCCGACACTGAAGCTTTCTTT. This chain uses TRBV7-9 with TRBJ1-1; TRBD1 matches at 9 bases. Germline V gives CDR1 SEHNR, CDR2 FQNEAQ (reference sequence). Unmatched junction bases numbered 4, after V lost 5 bases and J lost 3 bases. This CDR3 has 14 amino acids.

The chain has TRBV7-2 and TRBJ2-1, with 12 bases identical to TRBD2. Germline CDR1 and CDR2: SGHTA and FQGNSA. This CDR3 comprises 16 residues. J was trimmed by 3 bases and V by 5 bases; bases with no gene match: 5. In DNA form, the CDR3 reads TGTGCCAGCAGCGCCGAACTAGCGGGAGGCTACAATGAGCAGTTCTTC. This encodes CASSAELAGGYNEQFF.

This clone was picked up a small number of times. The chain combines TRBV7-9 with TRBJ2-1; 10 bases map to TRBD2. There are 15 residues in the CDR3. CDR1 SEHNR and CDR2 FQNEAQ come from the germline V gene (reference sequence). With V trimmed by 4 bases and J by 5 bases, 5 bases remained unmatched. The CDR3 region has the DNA TGTGCCAGCAGCTGGAGGACTAGCGGAGACAATGAGCAGTTCTTC. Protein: CASSWRTSGDNEQFF.

The CDR3 sequence: CASSFPGPLGEQYF. CDR3 bases: TGCGCCAGCAGCTTCCCGGGACCCCTCGGCGAGCAGTACTTC. The V and J genes are TRBV5-1 and TRBJ2-7; TRBD1 or TRBD2 may be the D gene (5 bases each). Germline V CDR1 and CDR2: SGHRS, YFSETQ. Trimming removed 2 bases at V and 6 bases at J, with 15 bases between. This CDR3 has 14 amino acids. Based on the CDR3 plus reference TRBV5-1 and TRBJ2-7, the full variable domain is KAGVTQTPRYLIKTRGQQVTLSCSPISGHRSVSWYQQTPGQGLQFLFEYFSETQRNKGNFPGRFSGRQFSNSRSEMNVSTLELGDSALYLCASSFPGPLGEQYFGPGTRLTVT.